A selection of T cell receptor beta chains follows, all from one sample in a study of blood T cell repertoires in COVID-19. Produced via immunoSEQ multiplex PCR; TCRdb's table is partial and in-frame only. The sample includes some 150,000 clones, around 86% of them seen just once. The sample was peripheral blood. These receptors all stem from an elderly woman with acute or convalescent COVID-19. The conserved cysteine and the conserved F or W are not part of the CDR3 here.

TRBJ2-5 14 TRBV5-1 ASSQIGLAGRETQY
TRBJ2-1 11 TRBV7-9 ASSPTESNEQF
TRBJ2-1 13 TRBV7-2 ASSLDAGGYNEQF
TRBJ2-2 10 TRBV12-5 ASGPDSGELF
TRBJ1-5 11 TRBV11-2 ASSLALYQPQH
TRBJ2-7 11 TRBV15 ATSGDRFFEQY
TRBJ2-1 10 TRBV6-5 GTGGSYNEQF
TRBJ2-3 14 TRBV10-2 ASSEIPSTRTDTQY
TRBJ1-2 17 TRBV28 ASSLSIYDGGAASYGYT
TRBJ1-2 12 TRBV30 AWGDRGRNYGYT
TRBJ2-7 14 TRBV28 ASSPTQSGGVYEQY
TRBJ2-7 13 TRBV6-5 ASSRSGPPTYEQY
TRBJ2-6 16 TRBV28 ASSFLGRRGSGANVLT
TRBJ1-5 13 TRBV5-6 ASSTDRGLNQPQH
TRBJ2-2 12 TRBV5-1 ASSLDLGPGELF
TRBJ2-7 13 TRBV6-6 ASSYLPAGAYEQY
TRBJ2-7 14 TRBV28 ASRLGAGLAGGEQY
TRBJ1-5 9 TRBV12-3/TRBV12-4 ASSSGQGRN
TRBJ1-6 11 TRBV10-3 AIRTGENSPLH
TRBJ2-7 10 TRBV4-2 ASSGQTYEQY
TRBJ1-5 13 TRBV6-1 ASRFRDRPSAPQH
TRBJ2-2 11 TRBV6-5 ASRQTATGELF
TRBJ2-4 11 TRBV2 APRGWPKNIQY
TRBJ2-1 13 TRBV11-3 ASSLGTGTYNEQF
TRBJ2-1 12 TRBV12-5 ASGLEGGSYEQF
TRBJ2-3 15 TRBV11-3 ASSLAASGYSTDTQY
TRBJ1-2 12 TRBV28 ASSAPGNNYGYT
TRBJ1-2 13 TRBV19 ASSIGWGGNYGYT
TRBJ2-5 12 TRBV5-1 ASSWGAGEETQY
TRBJ1-2 13 TRBV2 ASIALQGGFDGYT
TRBJ2-7 14 TRBV18 ASSPLPGTGAYEQY
TRBJ2-7 12 TRBV27 ASRIAVSVDEQY
TRBJ1-5 13 TRBV6-6 ASSRSQGGNQPQH
TRBJ1-4 14 TRBV6-1 ASSDWYRALNEKLF
TRBJ1-5 13 TRBV21-1 ASSRDRLPNQPQH
TRBJ1-2 13 TRBV29-1 SVGFSYGRRYGYT
TRBJ2-5 15 TRBV10-2 ASSESLGGGRRETQY
TRBJ1-3 14 TRBV11-2 ASSSLDRNSGNTIY
TRBJ2-7 13 TRBV5-1 ASSPGGQSSYEQY
TRBJ1-3 12 TRBV28 ASSFTGAGNTIY
TRBJ2-2 12 TRBV28 ASTFRSYTGELF
TRBJ2-5 14 TRBV9 ASSPIPLAGAETQY
TRBJ2-7 14 TRBV27 ASSLFAHPISYEQY
TRBJ2-3 16 TRBV7-9 ASSLAPSGGPLLYTQY
TRBJ2-1 12 TRBV7-9 ASSWRLYGNEQF
TRBJ1-2 14 TRBV18 ASSPSTGRGNYGYT
TRBJ2-7 12 TRBV27 AIGQGGLSYEQY
TRBJ1-2 13 TRBV18 ASSPAGNPNYGYT
TRBJ2-1 14 TRBV11-2 ASSLFGGNSYNEQF
TRBJ2-3 12 TRBV29-1 SVDTSGSSDTQY
TRBJ2-5 14 TRBV10-3 AISPIAVSPPETQY
TRBJ2-1 14 TRBV7-9 ASTSWVAEPGNEQF
TRBJ1-2 12 TRBV11-2 ASSLVRRGHGYT
TRBJ1-1 11 TRBV20-1 SASYTARAEAF
TRBJ1-2 10 TRBV6-5 ASTIQFYGYT